This TCR beta chain was documented in a study of cytomegalovirus exposure and HLA in healthy donors. Regarding the study as a whole: A prior analysis recorded that most TCR beta V segments were productive about 90% or about 30% of the time. Specificity of a few CMV-associated chains for CMV antigens was verified in vitro.

13 Jbeta primers and 60 Vbeta primers were used for the PCR. Original handling: As a later analysis found, there were around 86 million unique TCR beta chains, of which roughly 11 million were shared. TCRdb keeps only in-frame clones here, not all; method: immunoSEQ multiplex PCR. For V, J and clone size, that table is used; D and trimming come from the DNA. The table for this sample gives fewer than 110,000 clones. The germline V gene encodes CDR1 ENHRY and CDR2 SYGVKD. The V segment lost 3 bases and the J segment 5 bases; nucleotides outside the gene matches: 10. This CDR3 has 17 residues. For this clone: Its antigen is unidentified.

Input material: PBMCs. The clonotype was recovered from a man aged 40-55 years in good health and CMV-seronegative. The chain recombines TRBV10-3 with TRBJ2-1, with 10 bases identical to TRBD2. CDR3 residues: CAISDMSPSGGNNEQFF. The CDR3 DNA follows: TGTGCCATCAGTGATATGTCTCCTAGCGGGGGTAACAATGAGCAGTTCTTC.